The source of this T cell receptor (beta chain) is a study of blood T cell repertoires in COVID-19. TCRdb's copy holds only in-frame clones and misses some; the assay was immunoSEQ multiplex PCR. The repertoire holds 250,000 to 400,000 clones, with about nine tenths as singletons. The junction had 3 bases not matched to a gene; V was cut back by 6 bases and J by 1 base. CDR3 size: 15 residues. Germline V gene lookup returns CDR1 SGHAT and CDR2 FQNNGV. The chain uses TRBV11-2 and TRBJ2-2; TRBD1 matches at 9 bases. The sequenced material came from PBMCs or T cells enriched from blood (not recorded which). This TCR was sampled from a man aged 55 to 70 who had recovered from COVID-19. This CDR3 reads CASRKTGGNTGELFF. DNA of the CDR3: TGTGCCAGCAGGAAGACAGGGGGGAACACCGGGGAGCTGTTTTTT.